The source of this T cell receptor (beta chain) is a study of CD8 T cells in ankylosing spondylitis. This clonotype was recorded many times. The target antigen is unknown. Libraries for TCR beta were made by quantitative 5'-RACE with molecular barcodes. In TCRdb, the 5' RACE reads were re-called with MiXCR into one record per CDR3 protein. This table holds 200,000 to 250,000 distinct CDR3 sequences, roughly 8% found once. Study-level findings and limits: Reportedly, matched ankylosing spondylitis synovial fluid was significantly enriched for disease-linked clones.

This TCR was recovered from a female donor with ankylosing spondylitis or in good health (not recorded which). Sequenced sample: blood, either unsorted or a sorted T cell fraction (not recorded which).

The CDR3 nucleotides read TGCAGTGCTAGAGCCGGCTATAGCAATCAGCCCCAGCATTTT. This sequence encodes CSARAGYSNQPQHF. The chain is built from TRBV20-1 and TRBJ1-5; D ambiguous. Trimming took 1 base from V and 0 from J, leaving 7 bases between them. Germline loops: CDR1 DFQATT, CDR2 SNEGSKA (reference sequence). There are 14 residues in the CDR3.